The 30 T cell receptor beta chains given below trace back to one sample, sequenced in a study of blood T cells in healthy people across ages. A J-beta primer mix and a sample-barcoded 5' primer were used in a second PCR of roughly 7 to 12 cycles. Via MiXCR, TCRdb re-called the 5' RACE reads, giving one row per CDR3 protein. The data contain roughly 930,000 distinct CDR3 sequences, around 48% of them seen just once; the ten biggest clones take up 10% to 15%. The sequenced material came from blood. The receptors here all came from a man aged 25 to 40 in good health.

This chain joins TRBV4-1 and TRBJ2-4; D possibly matches TRBD1 or TRBD2 (5 bases each). V was shortened by 0 bases and J by 14 bases, with 14 bases between the two germline ends. CDR3 length equals 13 residues. CDR1 and CDR2 from the germline V gene are MGHRA and YSYEKL. This chain's CDR3 is CASSQDPFGGEYF. The CDR3 region has the DNA TGCGCCAGCAGCCAAGACCCCTTTGGGGGAGAGTACTTC.

This clonotype was seen more than once but under ten times. The J gene is TRBJ1-6, the V gene TRBV27; 7 nucleotides match TRBD1. CDR3 length equals 14 residues. Germline CDR1 reads MNHEY; CDR2 reads SMNVEV (reference sequence). J was trimmed by 6 bases and V by 5 bases; bases with no gene match: 4. The DNA of the CDR3 is TGTGCCAGCAGTCCCTGGGACAGTAATTCACCCCTCCACTTT. Its protein is CASSPWDSNSPLHF.

Comment on this clonotype: Since a much larger clone is just one base distant, this may be a read error. This chain joins TRBV12-3 or TRBV12-4 and TRBJ2-3, with TRBD2 matching 7 bases. The trim removed 6 bases at V and 6 bases at J, leaving 18 bases unmatched. This CDR3 region has 17 residues. Here the CDR3 DNA reads TGTGCCAGCAGGTTGGCGGTCGGAGCGGGGAGGGATGATACGCAGTATTTT. It is translated as CASRLAVGAGRDDTQYF.

This rearrangement joins TRBV6-1 to TRBJ2-6; D is possibly TRBD1 or TRBD2 (6 bases each). CDR1 is MNHNS and CDR2 is SASEGT in the germline V gene. This CDR3 comprises 16 residues. Trimming pared 7 bases from V and 2 bases from J, leaving 15 bases between. The DNA for the CDR3 is TGTGCCAGCAAGGAGGGGGTCAGAACTGGGGCCAACGTCCTGACTTTC. The encoded protein is CASKEGVRTGANVLTF.

This clonotype was counted only a few times. V gene TRBV3-1 combines with J gene TRBJ2-4; unclear D gene. The V gene lost 1 base and the J gene lost 8 bases, with 3 bases spanning the gap. Germline V CDR1 and CDR2: LGHDT, YNNKEL (reference sequence). The CDR3 is 11 amino acids. CDR3 sequence (DNA): TGTGCCAGCAGCCAAGCGGACATTCAGTACTTC. Translation: CASSQADIQYF.

This clonotype was seen ten or more times. V gene TRBV28 combines with J gene TRBJ2-7; D might be TRBD1 or TRBD2, each matching 7 bases. The CDR3 loop spans 13 amino acids. V was pared by 6 bases and J by 4 bases, with 13 bases between. In germline, CDR1 is MDHEN, CDR2 SYDVKM. The CDR3 region is CASSRGGIYEQYF. CDR3 nucleotide sequence: TGTGCCAGCAGCAGGGGGGGGATTTACGAGCAGTACTTC.

This clonotype was recorded only once. J is TRBJ1-2 and V is TRBV7-2; D is uncertain. Germline V gene data show CDR1 as SGHTA and CDR2 as FQGNSA. The V and J ends lost 2 bases and 7 bases respectively, with 20 bases between them. The length of the CDR3 is 16 residues. CDR3 region: CASSLTSGDGRLGYTF. DNA of the CDR3: TGTGCCAGCAGCTTAACCAGTGGGGATGGCAGACTTGGCTACACCTTC.

The chain employs TRBV7-2 and TRBJ2-1, with 8 bases matching TRBD2. Trimming at V came to 4 bases and at J to 4 bases, leaving 9 bases not matched to a gene. CDR3 length: 16 residues. In germline, CDR1 is SGHTA, CDR2 FQGNSA. The CDR3 DNA sequence: TGTGCCAGCAGCTCAACCTTAGCGGGGTTTTACAATGAGCAGTTCTTC. Translation: CASSSTLAGFYNEQFF.

The chain employs TRBV20-1 and TRBJ2-1; 7 nucleotides line up with TRBD2. The V segment lost 0 bases and the J segment 7 bases; nucleotides outside the gene matches: 12. CDR1 DFQATT and CDR2 SNEGSKA come from the germline V gene (reference sequence). The CDR3 covers 16 residues. The CDR3 loop is CSARDVGLAAQNEQFF. CDR3 nucleotide sequence: TGCAGTGCTAGAGATGTAGGGCTAGCGGCTCAGAATGAGCAGTTCTTC.

The V call is TRBV20-1, the J call TRBJ2-1; D is possibly TRBD1 (5 bases). Germline CDR1 is DFQATT and CDR2 is SNEGSKA (reference sequence). The CDR3 consists of 14 residues. The V gene lost 6 bases and the J gene lost 4 bases, with 16 bases spanning the gap. The CDR3 nucleotides read TGCAGTGCCCCGTGGGCAAGGGGATACAATGAGCAGTTCTTC. Protein: CSAPWARGYNEQFF.

The chain couples TRBV29-1 to TRBJ2-3; TRBD1 agrees at 10 bases. The CDR3 covers 14 residues. Germline loops: CDR1 SQVTM, CDR2 ANQGSEA. With V trimmed by 4 bases and J by 3 bases, 4 bases remained unmatched. The CDR3 nucleotides read TGCAGCGTTGGCGGGACAGGGGTGACAGATACGCAGTATTTT. Its protein is CSVGGTGVTDTQYF.

By proportion, this clonotype is medium-sized. The rearrangement joins TRBV5-1 to TRBJ1-4; D ambiguous. V lost 4 bases to trimming and J lost 8 bases, with 21 bases between them. Germline loops: CDR1 SGHRS, CDR2 YFSETQ. CDR3 length: 16 residues. The chain's CDR3 is CASSQTPLTWTEKLFF. The CDR3 nucleotides are TGCGCCAGCAGCCAAACACCCCTGACCTGGACCGAAAAACTGTTTTTT.

This clonotype was seen a single time. The CDR3 protein is CASRLRGPGYGYTF. In DNA, the CDR3 is TGTGCCAGCAGGTTGAGGGGTCCGGGCTATGGCTACACCTTC. The genes are TRBV27 and TRBJ1-2, with D perhaps matching TRBD1 (5 bases). The CDR3 sequence is 14 residues long. The V gene lost 6 bases and the J gene lost 4 bases, with 15 bases spanning the gap. From germline, CDR1 is MNHEY and CDR2 SMNVEV (reference sequence).

Many counts were recorded for this clonotype. V gene TRBV7-9 combines with J gene TRBJ1-1, with D uncertain. Deletions cut 5 bases from V and 0 bases from J, with 7 bases between. The CDR3 sequence is 13 residues long. CDR1 and CDR2 (germline): SEHNR, FQNEAQ (reference sequence). CDR3 protein: CASSPQVNTEAFF. CDR3 sequence (DNA): TGTGCCAGCAGCCCTCAAGTGAACACTGAAGCTTTCTTT.

The J gene is TRBJ1-6, the V gene TRBV3-1, with 10 bases aligning to TRBD1. The CDR3 spans 15 residues. The V and J ends lost 3 bases and 6 bases, in that order; junction bases with no gene match: 2. Germline CDR1 is LGHDT and CDR2 is YNNKEL (reference sequence). The CDR3 sequence: CASSQTGGTNSPLHF. CDR3 nucleotides: TGTGCCAGCAGCCAGACAGGGGGCACTAATTCACCCCTCCACTTT.

The chain combines TRBV5-1 with TRBJ2-3; 9 nucleotides align to TRBD1. This CDR3 contains 15 residues. Germline V gene sequence: CDR1 SGHRS, CDR2 YFSETQ. With V trimmed by 0 bases and J by 4 bases, 3 bases remained unmatched. The CDR3 DNA reads TGCGCCAGCAGCTTGGAGGGACAGGGCGCAGATACGCAGTATTTT. This translates into CASSLEGQGADTQYF.

The genes are TRBV6-1 and TRBJ1-5, with 7 bases that match TRBD1. The CDR3 consists of 15 residues. Germline V gene lookup returns CDR1 MNHNS and CDR2 SASEGT. Trimming cost V 7 bases and J 2 bases; bases outside gene matches: 8. For the CDR3, the DNA is TGTGCCAGCAACCCGACAGGGCGAGGCAATCAGCCCCAGCATTTT. Residues: CASNPTGRGNQPQHF.

This chain connects TRBV5-1 to TRBJ2-1, with D unresolved. The CDR3 contains 15 residues. Germline lookup yields CDR1 SGHRS and CDR2 YFSETQ. V was cut by 0 bases and J by 4 bases, with 11 bases left in between. CDR3 protein: CASSLATVRYNEQFF. As DNA, the CDR3 is TGCGCCAGCAGCTTGGCGACTGTACGATACAATGAGCAGTTCTTC. The variable domain in full, completed from reference TRBV5-1 and TRBJ2-1, reads KAGVTQTPRYLIKTRGQQVTLSCSPISGHRSVSWYQQTPGQGLQFLFEYFSETQRNKGNFPGRFSGRQFSNSRSEMNVSTLELGDSALYLCASSLATVRYNEQFFGPGTRLTVL.

This clonotype was detected only a few times. The CDR3 sequence is CASSNQQGAYSPLHF. In DNA form, the CDR3 reads TGTGCCAGCAGTAACCAACAGGGAGCCTATTCACCCCTCCACTTT. V is TRBV7-8 and J is TRBJ1-6, with D maybe TRBD1 (6 bases). The CDR3 consists of 15 residues. Trimming removed 6 bases from V and 8 bases from J, with 17 bases in between. Germline CDR1 SGHVS, CDR2 FQNEAQ. The whole variable domain, remainder taken from reference TRBV7-8 and TRBJ1-6, is GAGVSQSPRYKVAKRGQDVALRCDPISGHVSLFWYQQALGQGPEFLTYFQNEAQLDKSGLPSDRFFAERPEGSVSTLKIQRTQQEDSAVYLCASSNQQGAYSPLHFGNGTRLTVT.

The chain is built from TRBV13 and TRBJ2-5; no firm D call. Germline loops: CDR1 PRHDT, CDR2 FYEKMQ (reference sequence). The CDR3 is made up of 13 amino acids. V was shortened by 2 bases and J by 5 bases, with 9 bases between the two germline ends. The DNA of the CDR3 is TGTGCCAGCAGCTTAACTAAGTTGGAGACCCAGTACTTC. Translated: CASSLTKLETQYF.

The chain couples TRBV6-4 to TRBJ1-1; D ambiguous. The CDR3 is made up of 12 amino acids. The germline V gene has CDR1 MRHNA and CDR2 SNTAGT. V was shortened by 5 bases and J by 2 bases, with 6 bases between the two germline ends. CDR3 DNA sequence: TGTGCCAGCAGTTGGAAAAACACTGAAGCTTTCTTT. It translates to CASSWKNTEAFF.

This clonotype has just a few counts. The rearrangement joins TRBV2 to TRBJ2-6; TRBD1 might be the D (6 bases). Per germline, CDR1 SNHLY and CDR2 FYNNEI. Trimming removed 4 bases from V and 0 bases from J, with 10 bases in between. The CDR3 extends over 16 amino acids. The CDR3 region is CASSGDRSSGANVLTF. CDR3 in DNA: TGTGCCAGCAGTGGAGACAGGAGCTCTGGGGCCAACGTCCTGACTTTC.

This clonotype was counted only a few times. CDR3 in amino acids: CASSLSGPSTYNEQFF. DNA for the CDR3: TGTGCCAGCAGCTTATCGGGGCCAAGTACCTACAATGAGCAGTTCTTC. The chain recombines TRBV7-2 with TRBJ2-1; D may correspond to TRBD1 or TRBD2 (5 bases each). CDR3 length: 16 amino acids. Germline V gives CDR1 SGHTA, CDR2 FQGNSA. Trimming pared 2 bases from V and 2 bases from J, leaving 13 bases between.

The chain links TRBV2 to TRBJ1-5; possibly TRBD1 for D (5 bases). Germline lookup yields CDR1 SNHLY and CDR2 FYNNEI. Trimming shortened V by 2 bases and J by 11 bases, and 7 bases separated the two germline ends. There are 11 residues in the CDR3. The CDR3 spells CASSEWGAQHF. The CDR3 DNA follows: TGTGCCAGCAGTGAATGGGGGGCCCAGCATTTT.

This clonotype was counted only a few times. V is TRBV7-2 and J is TRBJ2-1, with 7 bases aligning to TRBD1. Germline CDR1 and CDR2: SGHTA and FQGNSA. The CDR3 sequence is 16 residues long. V lost 5 bases and J lost 4; bases outside the gene matches: 11. CDR3: CASSVRGTARYNEQFF. DNA of the CDR3: TGTGCCAGCAGCGTCAGGGGGACAGCCAGGTACAATGAGCAGTTCTTC.

The chain joins TRBV30 to TRBJ2-3; 9 bases are shared with TRBD2. The CDR3 has 16 amino acids. J lost 0 bases, V lost 2 bases, and 6 bases had no gene match. CDR1 is GTSNPN, CDR2 SVGIG, per germline (reference sequence). The CDR3 DNA is TGTGCCTGGAGTTGGCGGGGGGGCCCCAGCACAGATACGCAGTATTTT. This sequence encodes CAWSWRGGPSTDTQYF.

The gene calls are TRBV20-1 and TRBJ2-1, with TRBD2 identical over 8 bases. The tail of the sequence fits TRBJ2-7 better, so the J call may be wrong. The germline gives CDR1 DFQATT, CDR2 SNEGSKA (reference sequence). The CDR3 covers 14 residues. CDR3 region: CSASGGDSYNEQYF. The CDR3 DNA reads TGCAGTGCTAGCGGGGGGGATTCCTACAATGAGCAGTACTTC.

This clonotype has only a few counts. This chain uses TRBV7-9 with TRBJ2-2; D is possibly TRBD1 (5 bases). Trimming took off 3 bases at V and 1 base at J, with 12 bases between the two ends. Germline lookup yields CDR1 SEHNR and CDR2 FQNEAQ (reference sequence). The CDR3 spans 16 residues. The CDR3 sequence: CASSLGNRRNTGELFF. The CDR3 bases are TGTGCCAGCAGCTTGGGAAACAGGAGGAACACCGGGGAGCTGTTTTTT.

In its sample, this clonotype was seen many times. The V call is TRBV28, the J call TRBJ1-5, with TRBD1 as a possible D gene (5 bases). The germline CDR1 and CDR2 sequences are MDHEN and SYDVKM. Between the trimmed V and J ends, which lost 8 bases and 5 bases, there was a span of 10 bases. This CDR3 region has 12 residues. CDR3 loop: CASGDPDQPQHF. The CDR3 DNA is TGTGCCAGCGGGGACCCCGATCAGCCCCAGCATTTT.

This clonotype was observed many times. The chain uses TRBV6-2 or TRBV6-3 and TRBJ2-7; TRBD2 matches at 9 bases. The germline V gene has CDR1 MNHEY and CDR2 SVGEGT. The CDR3 is made up of 15 amino acids. Trimming at V came to 6 bases and at J to 0 bases, leaving 6 bases not matched to a gene. In DNA form, the CDR3 reads TGTGCCAGCAGGTCGACTAGCGGAAGCTCCTACGAGCAGTACTTC. It codes for CASRSTSGSSYEQYF.